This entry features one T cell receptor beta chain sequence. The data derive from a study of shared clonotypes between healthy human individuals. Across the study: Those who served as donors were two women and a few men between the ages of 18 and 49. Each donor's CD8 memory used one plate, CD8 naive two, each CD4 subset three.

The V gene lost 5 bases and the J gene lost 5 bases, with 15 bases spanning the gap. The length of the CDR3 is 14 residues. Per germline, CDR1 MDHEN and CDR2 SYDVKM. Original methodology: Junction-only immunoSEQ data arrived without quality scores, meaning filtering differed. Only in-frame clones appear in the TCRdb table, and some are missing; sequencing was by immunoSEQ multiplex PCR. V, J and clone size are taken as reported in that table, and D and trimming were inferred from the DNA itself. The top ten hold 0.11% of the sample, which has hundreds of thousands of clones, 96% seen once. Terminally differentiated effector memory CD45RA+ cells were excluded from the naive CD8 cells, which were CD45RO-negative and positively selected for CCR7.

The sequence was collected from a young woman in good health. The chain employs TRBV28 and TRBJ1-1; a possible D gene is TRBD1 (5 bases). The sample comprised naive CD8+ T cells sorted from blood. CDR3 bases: TGTGCCAGCAGTATAACACGGAGGGGTACTGAAGCTTTCTTT. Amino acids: CASSITRRGTEAFF.